A single sample is the source of the 20 T cell receptor beta chains below, sequenced in a study of T cells in Graves' hyperthyroidism and ophthalmopathy. Amplification of TCR beta CDR3 regions was performed using RNA transcripts as template. The primer set for the first-round RT-PCR of the TCR CDR3 was HTBI. From the multiplex PCR reads, TCRdb called clonotypes with MiXCR, one entry per CDR3 protein. The sample records hundreds of thousands of distinct CDR3 sequences, approximately 14% being singletons. The sequencing input was blood. Receptors were obtained from a woman aged 18-29 years with Graves' hyperthyroidism.

For the CDR3, the DNA is TGTGCCAGCAGGCTTAGACAGGGGTACTACGAGCAGTACTTC. Encoded protein: CASRLRQGYYEQYF. The V gene is TRBV6-2 or TRBV6-3, the J gene TRBJ2-7, with 8 nucleotides matching TRBD1. The V segment lost 6 bases and the J segment 3 bases; nucleotides outside the gene matches: 7. The germline gives CDR1 MNHEY, CDR2 SVGEGT. The CDR3 runs 14 residues.

The table lists this clonotype with many counts. The chain has TRBV5-6 and TRBJ2-2; 7 nucleotides match TRBD1. The CDR3 is made up of 16 amino acids. Germline V CDR1 and CDR2: SGHDT, YYEEEE. V lost 1 base to trimming and J lost 1 base; unmatched junction nucleotides: 4. Here the CDR3 DNA reads TGTGCCAGCAGCTTGTCCGGGACAGTGAACACCGGGGAGCTGTTTTTT. Its translation: CASSLSGTVNTGELFF.

This clonotype has a count of ten or more. The chain uses TRBV7-2 and TRBJ1-5; tentative D call: TRBD1 (5 bases). Trimming took 1 base from V and 2 from J, leaving 9 bases between them. This CDR3 has 15 amino acids. Germline CDR1 and CDR2: SGHTA and FQGNSA. CDR3 residues: CASSLGRERNQPQHF. CDR3 bases: TGTGCCAGCAGCTTAGGCAGGGAACGCAATCAGCCCCAGCATTTT.

The chain combines TRBV10-1 with TRBJ2-7; 11 bases fit TRBD2. Unmatched junction bases numbered 3, after V lost 3 bases and J lost 2 bases. Germline V gives CDR1 WNHNN, CDR2 SYGVQD (reference sequence). CDR3 length: 15 residues. CDR3 residues: CASSDSGRATYEQYF. The DNA for the CDR3 is TGCGCCAGCAGTGATAGCGGGAGGGCCACCTACGAGCAGTACTTC.

In its sample, this clonotype was seen many times. This chain joins TRBV28 and TRBJ2-4; 13 nucleotides match TRBD2. Germline CDR1 is MDHEN and CDR2 is SYDVKM. CDR3 length equals 16 residues. Germline trimming cut 1 base from V and 9 bases from J; bases unmatched to any gene: 6. The CDR3 loop reads CASSLSLAGGYGIQYF. The CDR3 coding sequence is TGTGCCAGCAGTTTATCACTAGCGGGAGGGTACGGCATTCAGTACTTC.

This clonotype was seen at least ten times. This chain connects TRBV12-3 or TRBV12-4 to TRBJ1-2; 8 nucleotides line up with TRBD1. V lost 6 bases and J lost 5; bases outside the gene matches: 14. The CDR3 is 16 amino acids. CDR3 coding DNA: TGTGCCAGCAGCGCTCCTAGGCCAGACAGGGGATATGGCTACACCTTC. Translated, it gives CASSAPRPDRGYGYTF.

This CDR3 is CASSQAGASGPSTDTQYF. CDR3 nucleotide sequence: TGCGCCAGCAGCCAAGCCGGAGCTAGCGGGCCTAGCACAGATACGCAGTATTTT. The V gene is TRBV4-1, the J gene TRBJ2-3; 8 bases fit TRBD2. Germline CDR1 MGHRA, CDR2 YSYEKL. This CDR3 spans 18 amino acids. V trimming: 1 base; J trimming: 0 bases; junction bases outside the gene matches: 9.

This clonotype was seen many times. The V gene is TRBV3-1, the J gene TRBJ2-5, with D unclear. Germline-derived CDR1 and CDR2 are LGHDT and YNNKEL (reference sequence). CDR3 length equals 15 residues. Trimming took 6 bases from V and 2 from J, leaving 16 bases between them. CDR3 bases: TGTGCCAGCAGACCCGGGCCCAGCAAACAAGAGACCCAGTACTTC. It is translated as CASRPGPSKQETQYF.

The table lists this clonotype with a few counts. The chain has TRBV10-3 and TRBJ2-3, with 9 bases fitting TRBD1. The V segment lost 6 bases and the J segment 1 base; nucleotides outside the gene matches: 2. CDR1 and CDR2 from the germline V gene are ENHRY and SYGVKD. The CDR3 sequence is 14 residues long. CDR3 region: CAISRQGGTDTQYF. The CDR3 DNA reads as TGTGCCATCAGCCGACAGGGGGGCACAGATACGCAGTATTTT.

With respect to this clonotype: Since a much larger clone is just one base distant, this may be a read error. In nucleotides, the CDR3 is TGTGCCAGCAGCCAAGGACTAGGGCGGAATGAGCAGTACTTC. This translates into CASSQGLGRNEQYF. This chain uses TRBV3-1 with TRBJ2-7, with D possibly being TRBD2 (6 bases). The ends were cut back, 1 base at V and 7 bases at J, with 14 bases in the middle. The CDR3 consists of 14 residues. In germline, CDR1 is LGHDT, CDR2 YNNKEL (reference sequence).

This clonotype was detected many times. V is TRBV30 and J is TRBJ2-2; no definite D call. The CDR3 has 14 residues. V gave up 3 bases and J gave up 2 bases, with 10 bases separating them. CDR1 and CDR2 (germline): GTSNPN, SVGIG (reference sequence). The CDR3 region is CAWRTAANTGELFF. DNA for the CDR3: TGTGCCTGGAGAACGGCAGCTAACACCGGGGAGCTGTTTTTT.

Many counts were recorded for this clonotype. This chain uses TRBV6-1 with TRBJ1-5; no definite D call. The V end was cut by 7 bases, the J end by 0 bases, with 13 bases between. The CDR3 is made up of 15 amino acids. CDR1 is MNHNS, CDR2 SASEGT, per germline. The CDR3 bases are TGTGCCAGCACCAAACCCGCCAATAGCAATCAGCCCCAGCATTTT. Its protein product is CASTKPANSNQPQHF.

The gene calls are TRBV29-1 and TRBJ1-4; no definite D call. The CDR3 spans 13 residues. Trimming took off 4 bases at V and 4 bases at J, with 10 bases between the two ends. CDR1 is SQVTM and CDR2 is ANQGSEA in the germline V gene. The CDR3 loop reads CSVVVQLNEKLFF. CDR3 nucleotide sequence: TGCAGCGTTGTGGTGCAGCTTAATGAAAAACTGTTTTTT.

V is TRBV5-4 and J is TRBJ1-1; no definite D call. Trimming removed 0 bases from V and 4 bases from J, with 13 bases in between. This CDR3 contains 15 residues. Germline-derived CDR1 and CDR2 are SGHNT and YYREEE (reference sequence). The CDR3 spells CASSLVLGRTTEAFF. CDR3 nucleotides: TGTGCCAGCAGCTTGGTCCTGGGAAGAACCACTGAAGCTTTCTTT.

The chain uses TRBV20-1 and TRBJ2-3; the D is unclear. V dropped 0 bases and J dropped 5 bases, with 3 bases sitting between them. The CDR3 spans 11 residues. The germline V gene encodes CDR1 DFQATT and CDR2 SNEGSKA (reference sequence). CDR3 nucleotide sequence: TGCAGTGCTAGAGACGGAGATACGCAGTATTTT. Encoded protein: CSARDGDTQYF.

At least ten counts were recorded for this clonotype. The CDR3 nucleotides read TGTGCCAGCATCCCCGGGACGGTGAACACTGAAGCTTTCTTT. Its translation: CASIPGTVNTEAFF. The V call is TRBV6-1, the J call TRBJ1-1, with TRBD1 as a possible D gene (5 bases). The CDR3 length is 14 residues. The germline gives CDR1 MNHNS, CDR2 SASEGT. Trimming stripped 7 bases from V and 0 bases from J, with 12 bases between.

This clonotype was counted between two and nine times. The rearrangement links TRBV19 to TRBJ1-5; 8 nucleotides agree with TRBD1. Germline CDR1 LNHDA, CDR2 SQIVND (reference sequence). This CDR3 contains 14 residues. V lost 7 bases to trimming and J lost 7 bases; unmatched junction nucleotides: 9. In DNA form, the CDR3 reads TGTGCCAGTACCAAGGACAGGGTAACACAGCCCCAGCATTTT. Protein product: CASTKDRVTQPQHF.

The table lists this clonotype with many counts. The V call is TRBV20-1, the J call TRBJ1-5; TRBD1 is a possible D gene (6 bases). The germline V gene encodes CDR1 DFQATT and CDR2 SNEGSKA (reference sequence). V was clipped by 6 bases and J by 1 base, with 19 bases between them. This CDR3 spans 16 amino acids. In nucleotides, the CDR3 is TGCAGTGCCGTTTCCGGGGGGCGCAGGAGCAATCAGCCCCAGCATTTT. This codes for CSAVSGGRRSNQPQHF.

The chain has TRBV24-1 and TRBJ2-5; D unresolved. The CDR3 runs 13 residues. CDR1 is KGHDR, CDR2 SFDVKD, per germline. Trimming stripped 5 bases from V and 4 bases from J, with 10 bases between. Written as DNA, the CDR3 is TGTGCCACCAGTGCGGCCCAAGGAGAGACCCAGTACTTC. Encoded protein: CATSAAQGETQYF.

This chain joins TRBV27 and TRBJ2-2; the D gene is possibly TRBD1 (5 bases). The CDR3 is 15 residues long. V shed 8 bases and J shed 6 bases, with 19 bases lying between them. The germline V gene encodes CDR1 MNHEY and CDR2 SMNVEV (reference sequence). CDR3 sequence (DNA): TGTGCCAGCGTATCCTCCGCCCAGGGCGCCGGGGAGCTGTTTTTT. This gives the protein CASVSSAQGAGELFF.